The T cell receptor beta chain described here comes from a study of cytomegalovirus exposure and HLA in healthy donors. The PCR employed 60 Vbeta primers together with 13 Jbeta primers. Repertoires were generated with immunoSEQ multiplex PCR, while TCRdb's copy carries only in-frame clones and drops some. The sample carries some 150,000 clones, around four fifths recorded once. Study-level points and caveats: The study labeled 164 TCR beta chains cytomegalovirus-associated. Some public TCRs appeared in many individuals, while most sequences were rare.

The CDR3 totals 13 residues. Trimming stripped 5 bases from V and 6 bases from J, with 11 bases between. The germline CDR1 and CDR2 sequences are MNHEY and SMNVEV (reference sequence). A word on this clone: Its specificity is not known.

This TCR derives from a boy aged 2 to 10 in good health and CMV-seronegative. The chain employs TRBV27 and TRBJ2-1; a weak D match, TRBD2 (5 bases). Sequenced sample: PBMCs. This CDR3 reads CASSPATSNEQFF. CDR3 nucleotide sequence: TGTGCCAGCAGTCCCGCAACTAGCAATGAGCAGTTCTTC.